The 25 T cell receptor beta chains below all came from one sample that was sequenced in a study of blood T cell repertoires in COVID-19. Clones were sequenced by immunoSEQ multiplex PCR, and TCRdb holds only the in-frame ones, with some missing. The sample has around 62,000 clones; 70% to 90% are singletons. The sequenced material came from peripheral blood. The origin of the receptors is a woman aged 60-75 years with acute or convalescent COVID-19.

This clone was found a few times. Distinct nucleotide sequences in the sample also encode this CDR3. For the CDR3, the DNA is TGCGCCAGCAGCTTGCAGGTGAACACCGGGGAGCTGTTTTTT. Translation gives CASSLQVNTGELFF. The chain recombines TRBV5-1 with TRBJ2-2; D gene ambiguous. The V gene lost 1 base and the J gene lost 1 base, with 5 bases spanning the gap. Germline CDR1 and CDR2: SGHRS and YFSETQ. The CDR3 extends over 14 amino acids.

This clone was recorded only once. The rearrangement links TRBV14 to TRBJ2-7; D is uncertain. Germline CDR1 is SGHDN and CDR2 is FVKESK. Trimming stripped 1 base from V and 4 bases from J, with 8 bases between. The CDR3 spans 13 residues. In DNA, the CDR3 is TGTGCCAGCAGCCAAGGAGCGTCGTACGAGCAGTACGTC. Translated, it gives CASSQGASYEQYV.

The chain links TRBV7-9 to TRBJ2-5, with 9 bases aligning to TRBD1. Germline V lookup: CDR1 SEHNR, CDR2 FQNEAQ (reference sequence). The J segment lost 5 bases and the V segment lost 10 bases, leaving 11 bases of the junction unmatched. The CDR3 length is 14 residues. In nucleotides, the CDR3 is TGTGCCATATCTACCCGGGACAGGGAGGAGACCCAGTACTTC. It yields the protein CAISTRDREETQYF.

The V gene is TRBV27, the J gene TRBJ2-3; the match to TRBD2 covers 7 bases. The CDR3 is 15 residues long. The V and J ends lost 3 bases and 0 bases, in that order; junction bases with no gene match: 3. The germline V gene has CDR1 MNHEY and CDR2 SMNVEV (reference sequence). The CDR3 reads CASSLTGGSTDTQYF. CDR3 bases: TGTGCCAGCAGTTTGACGGGAGGTAGCACAGATACGCAGTATTTT.

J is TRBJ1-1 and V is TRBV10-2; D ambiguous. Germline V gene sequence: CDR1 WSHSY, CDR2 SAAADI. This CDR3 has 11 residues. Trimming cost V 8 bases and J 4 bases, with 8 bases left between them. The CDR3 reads CASLEGTEAFF. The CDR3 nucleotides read TGCGCCAGCCTAGAGGGCACTGAAGCTTTCTTT.

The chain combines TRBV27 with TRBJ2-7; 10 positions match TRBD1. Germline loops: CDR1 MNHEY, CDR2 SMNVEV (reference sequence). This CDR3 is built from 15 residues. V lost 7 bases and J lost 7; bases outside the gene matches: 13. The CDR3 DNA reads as TGTGCCAGCACCCAAGACAGGGGGCGCACCTTTGAGCAGTACGTC. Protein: CASTQDRGRTFEQYV.

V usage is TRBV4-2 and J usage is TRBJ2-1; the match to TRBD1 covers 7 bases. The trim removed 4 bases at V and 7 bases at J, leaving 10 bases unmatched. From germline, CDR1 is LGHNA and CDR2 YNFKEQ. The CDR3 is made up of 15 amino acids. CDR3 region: CASSLQVTGENEQFF. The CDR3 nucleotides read TGTGCCAGCAGCCTACAAGTCACAGGGGAGAATGAGCAGTTCTTC.

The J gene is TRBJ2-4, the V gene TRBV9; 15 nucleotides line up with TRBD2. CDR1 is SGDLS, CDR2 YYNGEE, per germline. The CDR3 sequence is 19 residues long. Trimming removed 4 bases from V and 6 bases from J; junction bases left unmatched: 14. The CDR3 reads CASSTGLAGGVRGINIQYF. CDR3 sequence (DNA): TGTGCCAGCAGCACCGGACTAGCGGGAGGGGTACGAGGCATAAACATTCAGTACTTC.

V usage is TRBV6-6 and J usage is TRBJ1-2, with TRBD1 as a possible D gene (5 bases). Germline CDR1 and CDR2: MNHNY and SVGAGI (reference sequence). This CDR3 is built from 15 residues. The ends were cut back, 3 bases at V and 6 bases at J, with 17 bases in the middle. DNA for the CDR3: TGTGCCAGCAGTTATTTAGACAGACCAGAGGATGGCTACACCTTC. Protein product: CASSYLDRPEDGYTF.

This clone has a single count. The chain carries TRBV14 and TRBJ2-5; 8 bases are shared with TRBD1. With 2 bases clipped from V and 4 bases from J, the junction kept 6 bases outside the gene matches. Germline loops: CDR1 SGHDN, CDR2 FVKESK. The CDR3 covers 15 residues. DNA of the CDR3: TGTGCCAGCAGCCAACACCGGGACAGGAGAGAGACCCAGTACTTC. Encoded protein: CASSQHRDRRETQYF.

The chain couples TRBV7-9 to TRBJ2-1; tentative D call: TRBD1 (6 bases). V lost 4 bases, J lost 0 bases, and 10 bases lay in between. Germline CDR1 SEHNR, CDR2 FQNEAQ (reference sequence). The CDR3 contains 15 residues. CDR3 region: CASSSDRYSYNEQFF. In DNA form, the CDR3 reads TGTGCCAGCAGCTCCGACAGGTACTCCTACAATGAGCAGTTCTTC.

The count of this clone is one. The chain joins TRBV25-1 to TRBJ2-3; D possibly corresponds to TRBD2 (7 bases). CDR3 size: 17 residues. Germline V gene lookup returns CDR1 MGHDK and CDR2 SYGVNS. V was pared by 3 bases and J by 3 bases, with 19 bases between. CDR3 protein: CASSERGGLTGTDTQYF. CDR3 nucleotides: TGTGCCAGCAGTGAGAGGGGGGGCCTTACGGGGACAGATACGCAGTATTTT.

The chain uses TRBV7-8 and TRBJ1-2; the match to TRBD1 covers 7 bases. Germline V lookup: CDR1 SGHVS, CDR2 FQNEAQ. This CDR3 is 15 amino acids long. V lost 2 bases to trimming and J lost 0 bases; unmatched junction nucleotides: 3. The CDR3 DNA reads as TGTGCCAGCAGCTTATTGACAGGGCCTAACTATGGCTACACCTTC. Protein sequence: CASSLLTGPNYGYTF.

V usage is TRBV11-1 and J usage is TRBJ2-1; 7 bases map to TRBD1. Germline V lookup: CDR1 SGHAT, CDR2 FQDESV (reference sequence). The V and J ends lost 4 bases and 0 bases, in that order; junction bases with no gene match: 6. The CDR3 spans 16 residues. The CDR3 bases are TGTGCCAGCAGCTCACCCGGGACAGTCTCCTACAATGAGCAGTTCTTC. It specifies CASSSPGTVSYNEQFF.

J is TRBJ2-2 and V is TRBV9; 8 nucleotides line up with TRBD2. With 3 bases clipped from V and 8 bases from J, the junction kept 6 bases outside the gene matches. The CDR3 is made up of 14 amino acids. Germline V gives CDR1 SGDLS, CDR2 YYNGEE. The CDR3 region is CASSATSESGELFF. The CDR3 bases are TGTGCCAGCAGCGCGACTAGCGAGTCGGGGGAGCTGTTTTTT.

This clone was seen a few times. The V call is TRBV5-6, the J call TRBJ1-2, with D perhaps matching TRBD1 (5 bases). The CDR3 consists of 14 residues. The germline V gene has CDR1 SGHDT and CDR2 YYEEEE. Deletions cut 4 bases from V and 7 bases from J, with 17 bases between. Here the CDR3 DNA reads TGTGCCAGCAGCCAGGATCCCAGGGTCGGTGGCTACACCTTC. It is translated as CASSQDPRVGGYTF.

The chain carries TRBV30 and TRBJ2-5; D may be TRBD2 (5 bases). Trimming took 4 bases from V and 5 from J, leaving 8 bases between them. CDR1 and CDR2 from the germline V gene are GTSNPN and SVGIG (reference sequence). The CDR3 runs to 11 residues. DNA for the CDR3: TGTGCCTGGACTAGCTTGGAGACCCAGTACTTC. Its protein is CAWTSLETQYF. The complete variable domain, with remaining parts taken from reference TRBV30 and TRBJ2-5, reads SQTIHQWPATLVQPVGSPLSLECTVEGTSNPNLYWYRQAAGRGLQLLFYSVGIGQISSEVPQNLSASRPQDRQFILSSKKLLLSDSGFYLCAWTSLETQYFGPGTRLLVL.

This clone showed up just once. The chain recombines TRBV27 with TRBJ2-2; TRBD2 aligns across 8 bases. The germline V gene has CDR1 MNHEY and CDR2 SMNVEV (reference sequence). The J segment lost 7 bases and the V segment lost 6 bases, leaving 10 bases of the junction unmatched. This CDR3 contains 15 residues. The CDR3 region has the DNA TGTGCCAGCAGCTGGACTAGCAATAGGCACGGGGAGCTGTTTTTT. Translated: CASSWTSNRHGELFF.

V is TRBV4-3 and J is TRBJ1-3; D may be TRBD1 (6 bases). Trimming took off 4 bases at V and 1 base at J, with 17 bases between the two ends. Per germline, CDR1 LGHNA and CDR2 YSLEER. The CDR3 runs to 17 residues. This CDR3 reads CASSPSWQGWSGNTIYF. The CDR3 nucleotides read TGCGCCAGCAGCCCTAGCTGGCAGGGGTGGTCTGGAAACACCATATATTTT.

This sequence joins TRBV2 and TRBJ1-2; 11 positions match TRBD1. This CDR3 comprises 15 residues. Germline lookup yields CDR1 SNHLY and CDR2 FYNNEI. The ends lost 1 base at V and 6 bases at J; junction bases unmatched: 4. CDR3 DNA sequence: TGTGCCAGCAGTGAAGGAACGGGACAGGGGGATGGCTACACCTTC. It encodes CASSEGTGQGDGYTF.

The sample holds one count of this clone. In DNA form, the CDR3 reads TGTGCCAGCAGCCCAGGGGGGAGCTCCTACGAGCAGTACGTC. The encoded protein is CASSPGGSSYEQYV. This chain joins TRBV7-2 and TRBJ2-7; D is perhaps TRBD1 (7 bases). The germline V gene has CDR1 SGHTA and CDR2 FQGNSA. The CDR3 loop spans 14 amino acids. V lost 5 bases, J lost 0 bases, and 11 bases lay in between.

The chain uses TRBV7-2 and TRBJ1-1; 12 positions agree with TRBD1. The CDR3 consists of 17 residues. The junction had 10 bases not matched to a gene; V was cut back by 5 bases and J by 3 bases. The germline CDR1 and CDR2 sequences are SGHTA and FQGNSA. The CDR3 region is CASSPRGTGGGYTEAFF. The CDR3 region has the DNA TGTGCCAGCAGCCCTAGAGGGACAGGGGGCGGATACACTGAAGCTTTCTTT.

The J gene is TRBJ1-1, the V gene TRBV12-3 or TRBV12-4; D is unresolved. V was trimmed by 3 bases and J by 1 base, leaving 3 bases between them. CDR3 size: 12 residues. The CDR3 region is CASSLANTEAFF. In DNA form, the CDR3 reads TGTGCCAGCAGTTTGGCGAACACTGAAGCTTTCTTT.

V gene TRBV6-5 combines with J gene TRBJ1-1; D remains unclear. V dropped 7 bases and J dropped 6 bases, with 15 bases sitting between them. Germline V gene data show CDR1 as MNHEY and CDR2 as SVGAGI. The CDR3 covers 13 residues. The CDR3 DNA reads TGTGCCAGCATTAAGGAGGGTAAATCTGAAGCTTTCTTT. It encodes CASIKEGKSEAFF.

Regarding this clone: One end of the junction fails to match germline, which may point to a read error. CDR3 protein: CATSGDRGPSQETQYF. The CDR3 DNA follows: TGTGCCACCAGCGGAGACAGGGGGCCTTCCCAAGAGACCCAGTACTTC. The rearrangement links TRBV15 to TRBJ2-5, with 10 nucleotides matching TRBD1. Germline-derived CDR1 and CDR2 are LNHNV and YYDKDF (reference sequence). This CDR3 has 16 amino acids.